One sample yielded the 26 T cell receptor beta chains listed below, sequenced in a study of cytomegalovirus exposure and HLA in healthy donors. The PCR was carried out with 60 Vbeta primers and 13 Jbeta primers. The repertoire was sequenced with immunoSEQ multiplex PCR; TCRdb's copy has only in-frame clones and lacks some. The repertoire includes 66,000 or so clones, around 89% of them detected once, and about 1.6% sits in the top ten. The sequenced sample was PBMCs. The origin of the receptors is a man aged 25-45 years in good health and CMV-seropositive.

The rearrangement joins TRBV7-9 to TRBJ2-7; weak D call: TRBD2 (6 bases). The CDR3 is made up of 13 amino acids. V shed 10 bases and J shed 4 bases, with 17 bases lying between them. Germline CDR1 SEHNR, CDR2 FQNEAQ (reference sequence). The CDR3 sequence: CAISTGTSYEQYF. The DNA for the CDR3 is TGTGCCATATCGACCGGGACTTCTTACGAGCAGTACTTC.

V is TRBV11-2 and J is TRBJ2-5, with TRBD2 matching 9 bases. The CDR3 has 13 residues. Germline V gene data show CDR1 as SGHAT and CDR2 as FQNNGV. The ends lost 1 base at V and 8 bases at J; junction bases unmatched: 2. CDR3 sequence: CASSLAREGTQYF. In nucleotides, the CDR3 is TGTGCCAGCAGCTTAGCGCGGGAGGGAACCCAGTACTTC.

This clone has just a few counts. CDR3 amino acids: CASSLGGTGGGKQYF. CDR3 DNA sequence: TGTGCCAGCAGCTTGGGCGGGACAGGGGGGGGTAAGCAGTACTTC. V gene TRBV5-6 combines with J gene TRBJ2-7; 11 nucleotides agree with TRBD1. Germline V gene data show CDR1 as SGHDT and CDR2 as YYEEEE. With 0 bases clipped from V and 8 bases from J, the junction kept 7 bases outside the gene matches. This CDR3 comprises 15 residues.

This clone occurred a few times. CDR3 amino acids: CASRRDEKLFF. The CDR3 bases are TGCGCCAGCAGGAGAGATGAAAAACTGTTTTTT. This rearrangement joins TRBV10-2 to TRBJ1-4, with D hard to call. The V gene's germline CDR1 is WSHSY and CDR2 SAAADI. V was pared by 6 bases and J by 6 bases, with 5 bases between. CDR3 length: 11 residues.

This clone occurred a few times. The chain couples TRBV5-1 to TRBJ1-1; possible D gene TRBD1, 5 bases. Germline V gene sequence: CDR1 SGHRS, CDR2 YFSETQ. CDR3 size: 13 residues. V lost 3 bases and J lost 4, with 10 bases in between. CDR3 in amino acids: CASSSGEGTEAFF. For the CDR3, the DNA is TGCGCCAGCAGCTCGGGGGAGGGCACTGAAGCTTTCTTT.

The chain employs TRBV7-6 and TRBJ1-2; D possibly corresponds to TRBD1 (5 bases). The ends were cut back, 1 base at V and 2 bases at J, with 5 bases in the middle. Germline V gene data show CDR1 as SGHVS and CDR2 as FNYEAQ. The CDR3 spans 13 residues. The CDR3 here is CASSLEGNYGYTF. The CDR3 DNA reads TGTGCCAGCAGCTTAGAGGGGAACTATGGCTACACCTTC.

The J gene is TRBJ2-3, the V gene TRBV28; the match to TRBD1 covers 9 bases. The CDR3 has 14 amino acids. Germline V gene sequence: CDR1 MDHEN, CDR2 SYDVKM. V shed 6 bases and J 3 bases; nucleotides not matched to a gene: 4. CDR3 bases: TGTGCCAGCAGCCGGACAGGGGCGACAGATACGCAGTATTTT. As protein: CASSRTGATDTQYF.

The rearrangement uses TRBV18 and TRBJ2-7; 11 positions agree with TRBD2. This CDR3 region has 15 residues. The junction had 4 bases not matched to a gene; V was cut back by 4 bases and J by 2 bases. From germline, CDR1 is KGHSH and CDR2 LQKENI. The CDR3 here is CASSLTSGSTYEQYF. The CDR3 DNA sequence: TGTGCCAGCTCACTTACTAGCGGGAGCACCTACGAGCAGTACTTC.

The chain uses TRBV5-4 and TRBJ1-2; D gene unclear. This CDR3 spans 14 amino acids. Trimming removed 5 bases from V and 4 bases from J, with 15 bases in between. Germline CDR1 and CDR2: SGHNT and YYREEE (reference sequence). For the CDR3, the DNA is TGTGCCAGCAGTATGAACACAGTACTCTATGGCTACACCTTC. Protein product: CASSMNTVLYGYTF.

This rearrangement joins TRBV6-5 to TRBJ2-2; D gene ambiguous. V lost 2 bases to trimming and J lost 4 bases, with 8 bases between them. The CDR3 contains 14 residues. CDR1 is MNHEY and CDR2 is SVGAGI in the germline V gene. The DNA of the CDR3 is TGTGCCAGCAGTTACAAGAGGAGCACCGGGGAGCTGTTTTTT. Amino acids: CASSYKRSTGELFF.

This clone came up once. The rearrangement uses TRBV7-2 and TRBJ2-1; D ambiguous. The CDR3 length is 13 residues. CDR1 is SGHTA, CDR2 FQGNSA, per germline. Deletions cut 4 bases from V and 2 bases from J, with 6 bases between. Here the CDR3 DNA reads TGTGCCAGCAGCTCCTATACCTACAATGAGCAGTTCTTC. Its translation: CASSSYTYNEQFF.

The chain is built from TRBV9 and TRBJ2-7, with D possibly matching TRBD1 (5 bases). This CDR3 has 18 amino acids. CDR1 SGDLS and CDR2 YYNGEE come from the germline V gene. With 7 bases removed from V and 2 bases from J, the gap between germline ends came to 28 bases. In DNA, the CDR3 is TGTGCCAGCCCGACAGCCGAGCGTCAGGGTGGCCAGCCCTACGAGCAGTACTTC. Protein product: CASPTAERQGGQPYEQYF.

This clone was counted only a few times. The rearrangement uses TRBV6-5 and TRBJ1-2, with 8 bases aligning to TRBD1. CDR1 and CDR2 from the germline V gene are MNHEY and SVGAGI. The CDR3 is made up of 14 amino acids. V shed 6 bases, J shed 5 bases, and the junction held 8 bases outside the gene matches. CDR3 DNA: TGTGCCAGCAGCCCCTTGACAGGGGTTTATGGCTACACCTTC. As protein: CASSPLTGVYGYTF.

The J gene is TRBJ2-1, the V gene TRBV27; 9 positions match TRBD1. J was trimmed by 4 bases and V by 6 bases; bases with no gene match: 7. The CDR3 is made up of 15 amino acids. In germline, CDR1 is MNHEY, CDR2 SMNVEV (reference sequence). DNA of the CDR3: TGTGCCAGCAGCATGAGACAGGGGGTGTACAATGAGCAGTTCTTC. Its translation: CASSMRQGVYNEQFF.

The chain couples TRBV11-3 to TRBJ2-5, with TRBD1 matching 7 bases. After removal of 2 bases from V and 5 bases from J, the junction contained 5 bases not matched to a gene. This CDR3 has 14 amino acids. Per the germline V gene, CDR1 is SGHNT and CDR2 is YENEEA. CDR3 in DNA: TGTGCCAGCAGCTTAAGAGGGGGCGCGGAGACCCAGTACTTC. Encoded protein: CASSLRGGAETQYF.

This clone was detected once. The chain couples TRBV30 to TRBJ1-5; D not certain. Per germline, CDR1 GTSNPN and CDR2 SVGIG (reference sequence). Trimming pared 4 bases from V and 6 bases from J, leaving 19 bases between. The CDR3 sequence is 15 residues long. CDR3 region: CAWTPLPGEGQPQHF. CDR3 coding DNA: TGTGCCTGGACCCCCCTTCCCGGTGAGGGTCAGCCCCAGCATTTT.

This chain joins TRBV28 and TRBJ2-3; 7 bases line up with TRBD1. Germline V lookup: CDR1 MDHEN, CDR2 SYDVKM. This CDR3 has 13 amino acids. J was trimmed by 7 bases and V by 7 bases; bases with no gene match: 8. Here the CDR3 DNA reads TGTGCCAGCAAGACAGGGCGGACACATACGCAGTATTTT. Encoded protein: CASKTGRTHTQYF.

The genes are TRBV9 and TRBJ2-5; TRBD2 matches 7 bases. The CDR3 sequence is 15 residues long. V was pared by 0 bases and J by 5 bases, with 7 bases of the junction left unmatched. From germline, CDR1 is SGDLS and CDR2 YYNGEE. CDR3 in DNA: TGTGCCAGCAGCGTAGCGGTCGACGGGGGGGAGACCCAGTACTTC. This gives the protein CASSVAVDGGETQYF.

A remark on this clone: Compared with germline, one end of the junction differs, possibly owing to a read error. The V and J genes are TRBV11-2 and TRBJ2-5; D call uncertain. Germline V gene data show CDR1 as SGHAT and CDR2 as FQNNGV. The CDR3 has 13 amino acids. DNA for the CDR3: TGTGCCAGCAGCTTGTCGCCGCAAGAGGCCCAGTACTTC. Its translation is CASSLSPQEAQYF.

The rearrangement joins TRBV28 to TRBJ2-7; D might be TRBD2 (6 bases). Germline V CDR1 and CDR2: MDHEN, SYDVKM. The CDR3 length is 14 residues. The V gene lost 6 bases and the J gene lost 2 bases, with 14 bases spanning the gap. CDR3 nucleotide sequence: TGTGCCAGCAGCCCTTGGGACTCCACCTACGAGCAGTACTTC. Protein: CASSPWDSTYEQYF.

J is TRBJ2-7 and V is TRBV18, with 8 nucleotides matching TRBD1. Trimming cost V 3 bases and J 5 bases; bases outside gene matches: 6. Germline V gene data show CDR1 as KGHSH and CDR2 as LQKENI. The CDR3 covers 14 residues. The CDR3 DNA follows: TGTGCCAGCTCACCGCGCGGACAGGGCCACGAGCAGTACTTC. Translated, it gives CASSPRGQGHEQYF.

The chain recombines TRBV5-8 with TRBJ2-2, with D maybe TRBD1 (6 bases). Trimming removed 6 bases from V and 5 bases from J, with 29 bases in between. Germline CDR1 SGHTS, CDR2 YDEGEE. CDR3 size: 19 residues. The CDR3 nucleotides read TGTGCCAGCACCTCACAGATGGGGGCCTCAATACAGTGGACCGGGGAGCTGTTTTTT. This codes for CASTSQMGASIQWTGELFF.

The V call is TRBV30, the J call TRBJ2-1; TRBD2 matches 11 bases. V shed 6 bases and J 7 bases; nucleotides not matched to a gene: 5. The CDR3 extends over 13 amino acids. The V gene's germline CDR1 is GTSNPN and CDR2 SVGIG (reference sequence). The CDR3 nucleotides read TGTGCCTGTCGGGTAGCGGGAGGGAATGAGCAGTTCTTC. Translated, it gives CACRVAGGNEQFF. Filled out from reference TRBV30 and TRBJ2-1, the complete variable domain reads SQTIHQWPATLVQPVGSPLSLECTVEGTSNPNLYWYRQAAGRGLQLLFYSVGIGQISSEVPQNLSASRPQDRQFILSSKKLLLSDSGFYLCACRVAGGNEQFFGPGTRLTVL.

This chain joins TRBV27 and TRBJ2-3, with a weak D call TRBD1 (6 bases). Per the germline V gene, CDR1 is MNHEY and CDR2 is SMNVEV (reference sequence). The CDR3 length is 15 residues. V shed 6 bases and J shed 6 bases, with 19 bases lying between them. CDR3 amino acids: CASSPGVSIWDTQYF. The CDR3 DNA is TGTGCCAGCAGCCCAGGGGTCTCTATTTGGGATACGCAGTATTTT.

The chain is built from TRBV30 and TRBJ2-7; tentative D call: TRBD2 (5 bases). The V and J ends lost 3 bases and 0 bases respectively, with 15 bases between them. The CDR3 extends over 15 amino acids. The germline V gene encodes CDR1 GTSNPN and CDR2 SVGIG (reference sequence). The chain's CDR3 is CAWRKGTRSSYEQYF. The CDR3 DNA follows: TGTGCCTGGAGAAAAGGCACTAGGAGCTCCTACGAGCAGTACTTC. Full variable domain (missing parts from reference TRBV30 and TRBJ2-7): SQTIHQWPATLVQPVGSPLSLECTVEGTSNPNLYWYRQAAGRGLQLLFYSVGIGQISSEVPQNLSASRPQDRQFILSSKKLLLSDSGFYLCAWRKGTRSSYEQYFGPGTRLTVT.

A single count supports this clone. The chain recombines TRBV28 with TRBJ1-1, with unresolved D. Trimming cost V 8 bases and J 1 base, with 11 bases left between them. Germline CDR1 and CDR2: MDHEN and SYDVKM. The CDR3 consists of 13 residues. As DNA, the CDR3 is TGTGCCAGCGGCGGGCAGCCGAACACTGAAGCTTTCTTT. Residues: CASGGQPNTEAFF. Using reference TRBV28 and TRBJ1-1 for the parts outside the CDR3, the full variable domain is DVKVTQSSRYLVKRTGEKVFLECVQDMDHENMFWYRQDPGLGLRLIYFSYDVKMKEKGDIPEGYSVSREKKERFSLILESASTNQTSMYLCASGGQPNTEAFFGQGTRLTVV.